Detailed here is one T cell receptor beta chain. Which antigen it targets is not known. The record has no base qualities; no much larger clone is one base away. Counted from cysteine to phenylalanine, this CDR3 has 14 amino acids. The DNA shown is the 42-base CDR3, in frame from base 1. The CDR1 and CDR2 encoded by the germline V gene are LGHNA and YNFKEQ. V and J lose 3 bases and 11 bases, and a span of 16 bases separates them. The donors were included in the validation cohort of 90 to 150 subjects, a group kept apart from the roughly 680-subject first cohort. The data were obtained in a study of cytomegalovirus exposure and HLA in healthy donors (dated by TCRdb to the late 2010s). Notes on the research overall: According to a later analysis, the 120 or so validation repertoires were produced on the same platform as the 666 repertoires of the first cohort. The study aimed to test whether cataloging public T cell receptors could reveal signatures of past pathogen exposure. Besides the first cohort of roughly 660 subjects, a separate validation cohort made up of 120 different subjects was used. To predict cytomegalovirus infection status, the study brought together high-throughput TCR immunosequencing, statistical association of individual TCRs with disease status, and machine learning.

Results the study describes overall, beyond this receptor: While some public TCRs were present in many individuals, most TCR sequences turned up only very rarely across donors. A total of 150 or so TCR beta chains were listed by the study as associated with cytomegalovirus. Cytomegalovirus status was reported to be diagnosed by the classifier with high specificity and sensitivity in both the original and validation cohorts. A later analysis had no HLA typing for the validation cohort, so co-occurrence there was scored across all 130 or so repertoires. The authors suggested that the approach could potentially be generalized to other disease states and immunological phenotypes. Three of the identified cytomegalovirus-associated TCR beta chains were confirmed in vitro to be specific for cytomegalovirus antigens. A later analysis found that TCRs clustered in the first cohort also tended to co-occur in the 100 to 150 validation repertoires, with just under 95% of cluster scores above 0.

Libraries were built with the immunoSEQ multiplex PCR assay. For the original study's pipeline: A statistical classification framework was developed to diagnose cytomegalovirus status using the catalog of TCR beta chain sequences. What TCRdb holds here is the immuneACCESS table cut down to in-frame rearrangements. Part of the clones is not present; checked against another copy, under half of the missing clones reflect an unresolved V gene, and the others are unexplained. Clone size and the V and J calls come from that table; the DNA yielded D and trimming. In this sample the table shows 150,000 to 200,000 clones, 75% to 90% of which occur a single time. The top ten hold 2% to 2.5% of the sample.

The TCR originated in a woman between 18 and 29 years old in good health and CMV-seronegative. Rearrangement joined TRBV4-2 to TRBJ1-4, and perhaps TRBD1 as D gene, on 6 matching bases. Sequenced material: PBMCs. The CDR3 loop reads CASSQWQGSKKLFF. The sequence in DNA is TGTGCCAGCAGCCAGTGGCAGGGGAGTAAGAAACTGTTTTTT.